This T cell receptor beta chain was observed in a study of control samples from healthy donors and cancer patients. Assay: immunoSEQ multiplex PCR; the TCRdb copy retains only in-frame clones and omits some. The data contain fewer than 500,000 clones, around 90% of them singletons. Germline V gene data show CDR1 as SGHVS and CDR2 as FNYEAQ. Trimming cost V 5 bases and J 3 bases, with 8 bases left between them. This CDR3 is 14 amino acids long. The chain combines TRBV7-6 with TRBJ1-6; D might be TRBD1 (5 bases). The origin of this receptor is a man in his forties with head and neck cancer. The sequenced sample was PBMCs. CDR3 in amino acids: CASSQGDYNSPLHF. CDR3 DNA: TGTGCCAGCAGCCAAGGGGACTATAATTCACCCCTCCACTTT.